Reported below is one TCR beta chain. Its target is unknown. This sample is part of a study of cytomegalovirus exposure and HLA in healthy donors. Study-wide results and caveats: It was likely that a cluster of highly shared sequence variants was a sequencing artifact.

The PCR was carried out with 60 Vbeta primers and 13 Jbeta primers. Assay: immunoSEQ multiplex PCR; the TCRdb copy retains only in-frame clones and omits some. The sample carries tens of thousands of clones, about 70% recorded once. The CDR3 length is 13 residues. Trimming took 2 bases from V and 7 from J, leaving 10 bases between them. CDR1 is SGHRS, CDR2 YFSETQ, per germline. The sample was PBMCs. The chain uses TRBV5-1 and TRBJ1-5; possible D gene TRBD1, 5 bases. The sequence was collected from a man aged 25 to 40 in good health and CMV-seronegative. The CDR3, as DNA: TGCGCCAGCAGCTTCAGGGAACAGCAGCCCCAGCATTTT. This gives the protein CASSFREQQPQHF.